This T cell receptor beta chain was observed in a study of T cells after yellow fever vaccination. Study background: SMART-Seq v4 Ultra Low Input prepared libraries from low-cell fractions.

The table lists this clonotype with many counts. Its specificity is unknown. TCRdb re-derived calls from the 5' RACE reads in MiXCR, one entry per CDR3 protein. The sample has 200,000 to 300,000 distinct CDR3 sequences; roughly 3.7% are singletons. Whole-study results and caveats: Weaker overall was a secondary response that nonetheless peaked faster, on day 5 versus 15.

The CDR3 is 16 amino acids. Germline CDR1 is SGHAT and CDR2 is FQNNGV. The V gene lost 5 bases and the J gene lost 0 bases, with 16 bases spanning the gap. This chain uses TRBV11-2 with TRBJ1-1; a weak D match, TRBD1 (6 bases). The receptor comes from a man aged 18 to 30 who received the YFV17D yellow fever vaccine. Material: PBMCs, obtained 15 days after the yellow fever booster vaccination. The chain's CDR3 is CASSPYGGTMNTEAFF. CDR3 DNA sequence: TGTGCCAGCAGCCCTTACGGGGGCACGATGAACACTGAAGCTTTCTTT. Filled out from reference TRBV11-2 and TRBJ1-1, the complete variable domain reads EAGVAQSPRYKIIEKRQSVAFWCNPISGHATLYWYQQILGQGPKLLIQFQNNGVVDDSQLPKDRFSAERLKGVDSTLKIQPAKLEDSAVYLCASSPYGGTMNTEAFFGQGTRLTVV.